The rows below give T cell receptor beta chains drawn from one sample of a study of T cells in tuberculosis. Measured with immunoSEQ multiplex PCR; TCRdb has only the in-frame clones, and not every one. In the table there are 20,000 to 25,000 clones, roughly nine tenths of which are singletons. The sequencing sample was made of PBMCs. The source of these receptors is a donor aged 10 to 29 with latent tuberculosis or without tuberculosis infection. Each CDR3 is given with its conserved first and last residue. The order of the fields is V gene, J gene, clone size, D gene, CDR3 DNA, CDR3 protein. D genes are given only for firm matches. Not all rows give a size; the values are once, few, many and, for expanded clones, a class.

V gene: TRBV27
J gene: TRBJ1-2
clone size: -
D gene: -
CDR3 DNA: TGTGCCAGCAGTCCGGGATTTACTAACTATGGCTACACCTTC
CDR3 protein: CASSPGFTNYGYTF

V gene: TRBV28
J gene: TRBJ1-3
clone size: once
D gene: -
CDR3 DNA: TGTGCCAGCACCGTAGGAGGCCTTTCTCCGACGACGGGAAACACCATATATTTT
CDR3 protein: CASTVGGLSPTTGNTIYF

V gene: TRBV19
J gene: TRBJ1-6
clone size: -
D gene: -
CDR3 DNA: TGTGCCAGTAGTCAACGGTCCTTGGATTCACCCCTCCACTTT
CDR3 protein: CASSQRSLDSPLHF

V gene: TRBV5-4
J gene: TRBJ1-2
clone size: -
D gene: -
CDR3 DNA: TGTGCCAGCAGCGTACCCATCGGGGGGGACAACGGCTACACCTTC
CDR3 protein: CASSVPIGGDNGYTF

V gene: TRBV5-1
J gene: TRBJ1-1
clone size: -
D gene: -
CDR3 DNA: TGCGCCAGCAGCCCCCCGGGAGGGAACACTGAAGCTTTCTTT
CDR3 protein: CASSPPGGNTEAFF

V gene: TRBV27
J gene: TRBJ2-7
clone size: -
D gene: -
CDR3 DNA: TGTGCCAGCAGTCTCTCCCCTATTGGCGAGCAGTACTTC
CDR3 protein: CASSLSPIGEQYF

V gene: TRBV27
J gene: TRBJ1-2
clone size: -
D gene: -
CDR3 DNA: TGTGCCAGCAGTTTTGTCGGGGGGACCTATGGCTACACCTTC
CDR3 protein: CASSFVGGTYGYTF

V gene: TRBV30
J gene: TRBJ2-5
clone size: once
D gene: -
CDR3 DNA: TGTGCCTGGAGTAGGAGGCAGATGGAGACCCAGTACTTC
CDR3 protein: CAWSRRQMETQYF

V gene: TRBV6-5
J gene: TRBJ2-6
clone size: -
D gene: -
CDR3 DNA: TGTGCCAGCAGTTCCCAGGGCGTTGGGGCCAACGTCCTGACTTTC
CDR3 protein: CASSSQGVGANVLTF

V gene: TRBV5-5
J gene: TRBJ1-2
clone size: -
D gene: -
CDR3 DNA: TGTGCCAGCAGCCTGACAGAGTATGGCTACACCTTC
CDR3 protein: CASSLTEYGYTF

V gene: TRBV15
J gene: TRBJ2-1
clone size: -
D gene: -
CDR3 DNA: TGTGCCACCAGCAGAGAAAAGGGGACATATTACAATGAGCAGTTCTTC
CDR3 protein: CATSREKGTYYNEQFF

V gene: TRBV7-2
J gene: TRBJ1-5
clone size: few
D gene: TRBD1
CDR3 DNA: TGTGCCACCGCGCGACAGGGCAGTCAGCCCCAGCATTTT
CDR3 protein: CATARQGSQPQHF

V gene: TRBV9
J gene: TRBJ1-2
clone size: -
D gene: TRBD1
CDR3 DNA: TGTGCCAGCACGGACGGGACAGGTGGGCATTTCTATGGCTACACCTTC
CDR3 protein: CASTDGTGGHFYGYTF

V gene: TRBV7-8
J gene: TRBJ1-1
clone size: -
D gene: -
CDR3 DNA: TGTGCCAGCAGCTCTACAGGGACCAGTGTGGCTTTCTTT
CDR3 protein: CASSSTGTSVAFF

V gene: TRBV11-2
J gene: TRBJ2-2
clone size: few
D gene: TRBD1
CDR3 DNA: TGTGCCAGCAACCGGGACAGGGGGAACACCGGGGAGCTGTTTTTT
CDR3 protein: CASNRDRGNTGELFF

V gene: TRBV11-2
J gene: TRBJ2-7
clone size: -
D gene: -
CDR3 DNA: TGTGCCAGCACACAGGTGGCCTACGAGCAGTACTTC
CDR3 protein: CASTQVAYEQYF

V gene: TRBV7-2
J gene: TRBJ2-3
clone size: -
D gene: TRBD2
CDR3 DNA: TGTGCCAGCAGCGTAAAGTACTCGGGACTAGCGGTTCGGGCAGATACGCAGTATTTT
CDR3 protein: CASSVKYSGLAVRADTQYF

V gene: TRBV11-2
J gene: TRBJ2-5
clone size: -
D gene: -
CDR3 DNA: TGTGCCAGCAGCCCCCTCCTCCTCTCAAAAGGGGTCGAGACCCAGTACTTC
CDR3 protein: CASSPLLLSKGVETQYF

V gene: TRBV5-4
J gene: TRBJ1-1
clone size: once
D gene: -
CDR3 DNA: TGTGCCAGTAGCTTGGAACCTGGACTGATGAACACTGAAGCTTTCTTT
CDR3 protein: CASSLEPGLMNTEAFF

V gene: TRBV6-1
J gene: TRBJ1-1
clone size: -
D gene: TRBD1
CDR3 DNA: TGTGCCAGCAGTGAAAATCCGGGACAGGGAGTCACTGAAGCTTTCTTT
CDR3 protein: CASSENPGQGVTEAFF

V gene: TRBV6-5
J gene: TRBJ1-5
clone size: -
D gene: TRBD1
CDR3 DNA: TGTGCCAGCAGACCCACCGGGACAGGGGGACGGCCCCAGCATTTT
CDR3 protein: CASRPTGTGGRPQHF

V gene: TRBV27
J gene: TRBJ2-7
clone size: -
D gene: TRBD1
CDR3 DNA: TGTGCCAGCAGTTTATTGGCCGGGACAGGGTCTAAGCACGAGCAGTACTTC
CDR3 protein: CASSLLAGTGSKHEQYF

V gene: TRBV5-5
J gene: TRBJ1-2
clone size: -
D gene: TRBD1
CDR3 DNA: TGTGCCAGCACCCTGTCGGGGACAGGGGTCAGTGGCTACACCTTC
CDR3 protein: CASTLSGTGVSGYTF

V gene: TRBV4-1
J gene: TRBJ1-1
clone size: -
D gene: -
CDR3 DNA: TGCGCCAGCAGCCAACCCACAGGGTCTGAAGCTTTCTTT
CDR3 protein: CASSQPTGSEAFF

V gene: TRBV4-3
J gene: TRBJ1-3
clone size: -
D gene: -
CDR3 DNA: TGCGCCAGCAGCCAAGATTGGGGGCTTGGAAACACCATATATTTT
CDR3 protein: CASSQDWGLGNTIYF

V gene: TRBV7-2
J gene: TRBJ2-5
clone size: -
D gene: -
CDR3 DNA: TGTGCCAGCAGCCGTGACAGAAGCGAGACCCAGTACTTC
CDR3 protein: CASSRDRSETQYF

V gene: TRBV19
J gene: TRBJ2-7
clone size: -
D gene: TRBD2
CDR3 DNA: TGTGCCAGTCGGATGGGGTCTCGGGAGGGCGAGCAGTACTTC
CDR3 protein: CASRMGSREGEQYF

V gene: TRBV5-1
J gene: TRBJ2-2
clone size: -
D gene: -
CDR3 DNA: TGCGCCAGCAGCTTGGTGCGGTCTAGCGATAGGGTCGGGGAGCTGTTTTTT
CDR3 protein: CASSLVRSSDRVGELFF

V gene: TRBV2
J gene: TRBJ2-7
clone size: -
D gene: -
CDR3 DNA: TGTGCCAGCAGTGACCGGACTCGCGTTGGTGAGCAGTACTTC
CDR3 protein: CASSDRTRVGEQYF

V gene: TRBV28
J gene: TRBJ2-3
clone size: -
D gene: TRBD2
CDR3 DNA: TGTGCCAGCAGTTTCCCTAGCGGGCTCACAGATACGCAGTATTTT
CDR3 protein: CASSFPSGLTDTQYF

V gene: TRBV19
J gene: TRBJ1-1
clone size: -
D gene: -
CDR3 DNA: TGTGCCAGTAGTATGTACAGGAACACTGAAGCTTTCTTT
CDR3 protein: CASSMYRNTEAFF

V gene: TRBV19
J gene: TRBJ2-2
clone size: once
D gene: -
CDR3 DNA: TGTGCCAGTAGTCAGGCAGCTAGCAACACCGGGGAGCTGTTTTTT
CDR3 protein: CASSQAASNTGELFF

V gene: TRBV4-1
J gene: TRBJ1-5
clone size: -
D gene: -
CDR3 DNA: TGCGCCAGCAGCCTCGGGGAGGGCAGTCAGCCCCAGCATTTT
CDR3 protein: CASSLGEGSQPQHF

V gene: TRBV10-3
J gene: TRBJ2-7
clone size: -
D gene: -
CDR3 DNA: TGTGCCATCAGTGACCGGGACACCGGCTCCTACGAGCAGTACTTC
CDR3 protein: CAISDRDTGSYEQYF